Below, one T cell receptor beta chain is given with its context. The sample comes from a study of blood T cell repertoires in COVID-19. Background on the study: Samples came from the United States, Italy and Spain, spanning acute and convalescent COVID-19. In each case, the material was cDNA or gDNA derived from T cells, B-cell-depleted T cells, or PBMCs.

The CDR3 has 10 residues. Trimming took off 7 bases at V and 6 bases at J, with 6 bases between the two ends. Original analysis: How many nucleated cells were present was estimated from reference gene primer amplification. Some clones are missing from TCRdb's copy, which holds only in-frame ones; the method was immunoSEQ multiplex PCR. The DNA gave D and trimming, while V, J and clone size come from that table. The data contain roughly 230,000 clones, 80% to 85% of them seen just once; the ten biggest clones take up about 4.2%. The sample comprised peripheral blood. This chain joins TRBV12-3 or TRBV12-4 and TRBJ1-2; D gene unclear. The TCR was taken from a man aged 45-65 years with active or convalescent COVID-19. The CDR3 bases are TGTGCCAGCACCCCCGATGGCTACACCTTC. Amino acids: CASTPDGYTF.